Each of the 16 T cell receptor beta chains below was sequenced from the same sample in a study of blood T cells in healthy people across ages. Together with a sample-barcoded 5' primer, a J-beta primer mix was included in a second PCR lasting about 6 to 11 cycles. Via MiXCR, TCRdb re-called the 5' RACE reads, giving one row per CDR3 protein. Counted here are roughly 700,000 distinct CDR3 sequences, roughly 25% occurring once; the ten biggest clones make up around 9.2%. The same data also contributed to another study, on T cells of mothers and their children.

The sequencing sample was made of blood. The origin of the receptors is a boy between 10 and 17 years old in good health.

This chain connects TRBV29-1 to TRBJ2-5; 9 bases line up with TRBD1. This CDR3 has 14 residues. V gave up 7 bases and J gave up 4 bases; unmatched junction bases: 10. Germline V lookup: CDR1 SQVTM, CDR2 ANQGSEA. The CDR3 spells CSAQTRDRVETQYF. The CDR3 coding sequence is TGCAGCGCACAAACCCGGGACAGGGTAGAGACCCAGTACTTC.

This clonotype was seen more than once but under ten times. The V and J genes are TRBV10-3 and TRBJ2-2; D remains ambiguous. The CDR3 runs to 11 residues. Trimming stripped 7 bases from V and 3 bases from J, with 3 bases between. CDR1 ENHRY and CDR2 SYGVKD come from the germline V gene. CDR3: CAIKDTGELFF. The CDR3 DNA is TGTGCCATCAAGGACACCGGGGAGCTGTTTTTT.

The CDR3 nucleotides read TGTGCCAGCAGCTTATTCGCGGGAGCCACAGATACGCAGTATTTT. Its protein product is CASSLFAGATDTQYF. This rearrangement joins TRBV11-2 to TRBJ2-3; 7 bases agree with TRBD2. The CDR3 has 15 amino acids. The germline V gene encodes CDR1 SGHAT and CDR2 FQNNGV. The V and J ends lost 2 bases and 2 bases, in that order; junction bases with no gene match: 4.

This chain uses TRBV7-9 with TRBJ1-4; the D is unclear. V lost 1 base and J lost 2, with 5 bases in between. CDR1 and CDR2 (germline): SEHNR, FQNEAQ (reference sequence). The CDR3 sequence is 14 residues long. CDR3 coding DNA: TGTGCCAGCAGCTTAGTGGGCACTAATGAAAAACTGTTTTTT. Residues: CASSLVGTNEKLFF.

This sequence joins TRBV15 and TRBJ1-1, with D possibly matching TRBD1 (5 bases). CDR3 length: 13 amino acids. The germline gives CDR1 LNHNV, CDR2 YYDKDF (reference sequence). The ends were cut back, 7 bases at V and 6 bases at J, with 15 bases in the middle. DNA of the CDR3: TGTGCCACCACCCCTCAGGGATTGCCTGAAGCTTTCTTT. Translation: CATTPQGLPEAFF. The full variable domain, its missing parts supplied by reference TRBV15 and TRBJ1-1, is DAMVIQNPRYQVTQFGKPVTLSCSQTLNHNVMYWYQQKSSQAPKLLFHYYDKDFNNEADTPDNFQSRRPNTSFCFLDIRSPGLGDTAMYLCATTPQGLPEAFFGQGTRLTVV.

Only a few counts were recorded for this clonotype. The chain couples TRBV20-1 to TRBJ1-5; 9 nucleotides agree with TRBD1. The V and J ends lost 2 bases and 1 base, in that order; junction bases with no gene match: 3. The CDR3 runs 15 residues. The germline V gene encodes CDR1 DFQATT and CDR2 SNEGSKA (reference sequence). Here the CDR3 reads CSARQGTGSNQPQHF. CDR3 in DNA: TGCAGTGCTAGACAAGGGACAGGGAGCAATCAGCCCCAGCATTTT.

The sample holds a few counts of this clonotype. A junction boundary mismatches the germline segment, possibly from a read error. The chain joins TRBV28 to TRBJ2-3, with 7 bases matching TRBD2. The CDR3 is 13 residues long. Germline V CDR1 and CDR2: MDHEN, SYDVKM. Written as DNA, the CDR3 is TGTGCCACCGAGCGGGAAGCCACAGATGCGCAGTATTTT. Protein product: CATEREATDAQYF.

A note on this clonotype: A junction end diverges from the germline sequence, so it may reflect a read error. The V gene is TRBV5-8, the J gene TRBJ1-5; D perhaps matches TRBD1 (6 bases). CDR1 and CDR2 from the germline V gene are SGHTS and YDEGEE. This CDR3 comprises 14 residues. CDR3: CASSFKGVGQPQHF. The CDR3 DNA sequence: TGTGCCAGTAGCTTTAAGGGGGTGGGTCAGCCCCAGCATTTT.

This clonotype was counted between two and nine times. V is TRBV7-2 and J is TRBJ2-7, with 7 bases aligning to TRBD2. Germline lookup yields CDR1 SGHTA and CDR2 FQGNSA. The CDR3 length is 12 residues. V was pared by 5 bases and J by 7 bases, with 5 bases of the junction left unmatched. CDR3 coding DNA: TGTGCCAGCAGCCAGGGAGGGGCTGAGCAGTACTTC. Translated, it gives CASSQGGAEQYF.

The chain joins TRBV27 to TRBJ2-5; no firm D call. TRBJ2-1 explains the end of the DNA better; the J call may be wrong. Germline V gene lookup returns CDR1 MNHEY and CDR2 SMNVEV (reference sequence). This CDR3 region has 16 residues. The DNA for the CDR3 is TGTGCCAGCAGTTTATCCGGCCAGCGCGCCCTCCTGGAGCAGTTCTTC. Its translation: CASSLSGQRALLEQFF.

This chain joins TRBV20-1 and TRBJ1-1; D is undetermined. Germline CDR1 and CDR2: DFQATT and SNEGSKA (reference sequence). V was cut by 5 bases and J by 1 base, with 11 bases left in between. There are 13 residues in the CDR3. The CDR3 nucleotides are TGCAGTGCTTCACAAAGCCCGAACACTGAAGCTTTCTTT. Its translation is CSASQSPNTEAFF.

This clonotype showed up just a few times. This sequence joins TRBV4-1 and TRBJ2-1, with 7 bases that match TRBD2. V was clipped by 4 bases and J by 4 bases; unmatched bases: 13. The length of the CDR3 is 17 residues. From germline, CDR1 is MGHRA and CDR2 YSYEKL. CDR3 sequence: CASSLPPELASYNEQFF. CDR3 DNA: TGCGCCAGCAGCCTACCACCAGAACTAGCGTCATACAATGAGCAGTTCTTC.

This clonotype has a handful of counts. CDR3 sequence reads: CASSVQGQAQYEQYF. CDR3 DNA: TGCGCCAGCAGCGTCCAGGGACAGGCTCAATACGAGCAGTACTTC. The chain couples TRBV5-1 to TRBJ2-7; 8 nucleotides match TRBD1. The CDR3 is made up of 15 amino acids. The J segment lost 4 bases and the V segment lost 4 bases, leaving 10 bases of the junction unmatched. The germline gives CDR1 SGHRS, CDR2 YFSETQ.

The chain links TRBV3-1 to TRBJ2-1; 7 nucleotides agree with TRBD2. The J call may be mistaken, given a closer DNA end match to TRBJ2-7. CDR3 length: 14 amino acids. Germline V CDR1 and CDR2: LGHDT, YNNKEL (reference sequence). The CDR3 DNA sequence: TGTGCCAGCAGCCCTCTCCGCGGGGAGGGCGAGCAGTACTTC. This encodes CASSPLRGEGEQYF.

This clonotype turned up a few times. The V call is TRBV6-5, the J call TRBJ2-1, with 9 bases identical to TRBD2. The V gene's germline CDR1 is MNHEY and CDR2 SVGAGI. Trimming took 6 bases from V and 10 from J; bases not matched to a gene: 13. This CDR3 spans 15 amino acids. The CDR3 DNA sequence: TGTGCCAGCAGACCCGGAGTAGCGGGAGATCGGGAGCAGTTCTTC. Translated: CASRPGVAGDREQFF.

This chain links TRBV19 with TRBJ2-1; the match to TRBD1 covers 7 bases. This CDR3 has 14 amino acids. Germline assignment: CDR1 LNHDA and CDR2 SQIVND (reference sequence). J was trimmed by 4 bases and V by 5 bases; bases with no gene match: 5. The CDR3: CASSVSTGYNEQFF. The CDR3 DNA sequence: TGTGCCAGTAGTGTCTCGACAGGGTACAATGAGCAGTTCTTC. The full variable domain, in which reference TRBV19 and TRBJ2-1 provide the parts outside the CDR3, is DGGITQSPKYLFRKEGQNVTLSCEQNLNHDAMYWYRQDPGQGLRLIYYSQIVNDFQKGDIAEGYSVSREKKESFPLTVTSAQKNPTAFYLCASSVSTGYNEQFFGPGTRLTVL.